These T cell receptor beta chains were read from a single sample in a study of blood T cell repertoires in COVID-19. Only in-frame clones appear in the TCRdb table, and some are missing; sequencing was by immunoSEQ multiplex PCR. The repertoire holds 54,000 or so clones, with around four fifths as singletons. The sequenced material came from peripheral blood. The source is a woman aged 55-70 years with acute or convalescent COVID-19. The CDR3 runs from the conserved cysteine through the conserved F or W. The D gene is left open where the match is weak. Only part of the rows carry a size: once, few, many, or a class if the clone is expanded.

CDR3 protein | CDR3 DNA | J gene | V gene | D gene | CDR3 length | clone size
CASSRDGGFQPQHF | TGTGCCAGCAGCCGAGACGGGGGATTTCAGCCCCAGCATTTT | TRBJ1-5 | TRBV28 | NA | 14 | NA
CASSPGTGLGAFF | TGTGCCAGCAGCCCCGGGACAGGGCTAGGAGCTTTCTTT | TRBJ1-1 | TRBV7-3 | TRBD1 | 13 | NA
CASNLGQGAGGQPQHF | TGTGCCAGTAATCTGGGACAGGGGGCGGGGGGTCAGCCCCAGCATTTT | TRBJ1-5 | TRBV19 | TRBD1 | 16 | NA
CASSPKLAGTYNEQFF | TGTGCCAGCAGCCCGAAACTAGCGGGAACCTACAATGAGCAGTTCTTC | TRBJ2-1 | TRBV7-9 | TRBD2 | 16 | NA
CASSESVYEQYF | TGTGCCAGCAGTGAGAGTGTGTACGAGCAGTACTTC | TRBJ2-7 | TRBV6-1 | NA | 12 | few
CASSGDQPQHF | TGTGCCAGCTCGGGGGATCAGCCCCAGCATTTT | TRBJ1-5 | TRBV6-6 | NA | 11 | NA
CASSLSDREGNEQFF | TGTGCCAGCAGCCTATCGGACAGGGAGGGCAATGAGCAGTTCTTC | TRBJ2-1 | TRBV7-2 | NA | 15 | NA
CASSPDGQGNQPQHF | TGCGCCAGCAGCCCGGACGGACAGGGGAATCAGCCCCAGCATTTT | TRBJ1-5 | TRBV5-1 | TRBD1 | 15 | NA
CSVGTLGTEKLFF | TGCAGCGTAGGGACACTTGGAACGGAAAAACTGTTTTTT | TRBJ1-4 | TRBV29-1 | NA | 13 | NA
CASGRARLAGGPGETQYF | TGTGCCAGCGGCCGGGCGAGACTAGCGGGAGGGCCGGGGGAGACCCAGTACTTC | TRBJ2-5 | TRBV6-2/TRBV6-3 | TRBD2 | 18 | NA
CASSRTGPQGDTQYF | TGTGCCAGCAGTCGAACCGGGCCTCAGGGAGATACGCAGTATTTT | TRBJ2-3 | TRBV28 | NA | 15 | once
CASTVGANQPQHF | TGTGCCAGTACAGTGGGGGCCAATCAGCCCCAGCATTTT | TRBJ1-5 | TRBV19 | NA | 13 | NA
CASSQVKGQAHNEQFF | TGCGCCAGCAGCCAAGTTAAGGGACAGGCCCACAATGAGCAGTTCTTC | TRBJ2-1 | TRBV4-1 | TRBD1 | 16 | once
CASSLTYRDTQYF | TGTGCCAGCAGCTTAACCTACCGGGATACGCAGTATTTT | TRBJ2-3 | TRBV12-3/TRBV12-4 | NA | 13 | NA
CASSYLRNTEAFF | TGTGCCAGCAGTTACTTGAGGAACACTGAAGCTTTCTTT | TRBJ1-1 | TRBV6-2/TRBV6-3 | NA | 13 | once